This T cell receptor (beta chain) came from a study of control samples from healthy donors and cancer patients. Method: immunoSEQ multiplex PCR; TCRdb's copy keeps in-frame clones and lacks some. Of about 80,000 clones in the sample, roughly 91% were seen once. CDR1 and CDR2 from the germline V gene are SGHRS and YFSETQ. CDR3 length: 14 amino acids. The V end lost 4 bases, the J end lost 3 bases, and 13 bases lay between the germline ends. The sequencing sample was made of blood. The J gene is TRBJ1-1, the V gene TRBV5-1, with D possibly TRBD1 on 6 matching bases. This sequence was found in a man aged 50 to 60 in good health. CDR3 bases: TGCGCCAGCAGCCCCAGGGGCGTCGACACTGAAGCTTTCTTT. This gives the protein CASSPRGVDTEAFF.